This T cell receptor beta chain was obtained from a study of blood T cell repertoires in COVID-19. As originally analysed: Amplifying reference gene primers gave estimates of nucleated cell counts. Clones were sequenced by immunoSEQ multiplex PCR, and TCRdb holds only the in-frame ones, with some missing. The V and J calls and the clone size are those of that table, but D and trimming were determined from the DNA. The repertoire holds hundreds of thousands of clones, around 87% seen once, with approximately 2.4% in the top ten. CDR1 and CDR2 (germline): MDHEN, SYDVKM. The CDR3 is 12 amino acids. V was cut by 3 bases and J by 8 bases, with 8 bases left in between.

The TCR sequence derives from a woman aged 55-70 years with COVID-19, enrolled during active disease. Sequencing was done on a sample of peripheral blood. The V gene is TRBV28, the J gene TRBJ2-1, with a tentative D call TRBD2 (6 bases). CDR3 coding DNA: TGTGCCAGCAGTTTTCGGGGGTATGAGCAGTTCTTC. This sequence encodes CASSFRGYEQFF.